Each of the 18 T cell receptor beta chains below was sequenced from the same sample in a study of T cells in women clearing cervical HPV infection (dated by TCRdb to the late 2010s). The library was built by means of the immunoSEQ multiplex PCR assay. Not all clones reach the TCRdb copy of this immuneACCESS table, which keeps in-frame sequences only. Checked studies attribute under half of the gap to unresolved V genes and leave the rest unexplained. Per the sample table, the count is 30,000 or so clones. The ten most abundant clones make up 8.4% of the sample. The sequenced sample consisted of blood buffy coat. The receptor source for this set is a woman aged 18-70 years with a cervical HPV16 infection that either progressed to CIN3+ or cleared (not recorded which).

About this clone itself: The CDR3 extends 3 residues past the end of the read, so its final part is completed from the germline J gene. The J gene is TRBJ1-4, the V gene TRBV20-1; 9 nucleotides agree with TRBD1. Per the germline V gene, CDR1 is DFQATT and CDR2 is SNEGSKA (reference sequence). Unmatched junction bases numbered 10, after V lost 4 bases and J lost 7 bases. The CDR3 sequence is 15 residues long. The CDR3 DNA, read in part, is TGCAGTGCTATGCCCATGGACAGGGGCGGTGAAAAA. Translated: CSAMPMDRGGEK. The entire CDR3 protein reads CSAMPMDRGGEKLFF.

Measured by frequency, this clone is medium-sized. The sequence runs out 3 residues before the end of the CDR3; the remainder is reconstructed from the germline J gene. The genes are TRBV20-1 and TRBJ2-1, with 12 bases fitting TRBD2. V was pared by 2 bases and J by 7 bases, with 6 bases of the junction left unmatched. The CDR3 totals 15 residues. Germline V CDR1 and CDR2: DFQATT, SNEGSKA (reference sequence). CDR3 bases read: TGCAGTGCTAGAAGACTAGCGGGAGTAGGGAATGAG. This gives the protein CSARRLAGVGNE. The full CDR3 protein is CSARRLAGVGNEQFF.

With regard to this clone: The CDR3 extends 3 residues past the end of the read, so its final part is completed from the germline J gene. The chain has TRBV2 and TRBJ1-2; a possible D gene is TRBD1 (6 bases). The germline CDR1 and CDR2 sequences are SNHLY and FYNNEI. The CDR3 consists of 13 residues. The covered CDR3 bases are TGTGCCAGCAAAAATGGAGGGGGTTTAGTC. It yields the protein CASKNGGGLV. The entire CDR3 sequence reads CASKNGGGLVYTF.

Concerning this clone itself: The read halts 3 residues ahead of the CDR3 end, with the missing end drawn from the germline J gene. The chain has TRBV2 and TRBJ1-2; 7 nucleotides agree with TRBD1. Germline CDR1 reads SNHLY; CDR2 reads FYNNEI. This CDR3 is built from 13 residues. V lost 6 bases and J lost 4; bases outside the gene matches: 5. The chain's CDR3 is CASRAGTAYGYTF. The sequenced part of the CDR3 DNA is TGTGCCAGCAGGGCCGGGACAGCCTATGGC.

For this clone: With the read ending 3 residues before the CDR3 end, the germline J gene is used to fill in that end. This chain uses TRBV19 with TRBJ2-2; 7 bases are shared with TRBD1. The CDR3 is made up of 16 amino acids. The germline CDR1 and CDR2 sequences are LNHDA and SQIVND (reference sequence). The CDR3 is CASTKQGTTTNEKLFF. The CDR3 DNA, read in part, is TGTGCCAGTACCAAACAGGGGACGACAACTAATGAAAAG. Full variable domain (remainder filled in from reference TRBV19 and TRBJ2-2): DGGITQSPKYLFRKEGQNVTLSCEQNLNHDAMYWYRQDPGQGLRLIYYSQIVNDFQKGDIAEGYSVSREKKESFPLTVTSAQKNPTAFYLCASTKQGTTTNEKLFFGEGSRLTVL.

Comment on this clone: The CDR3 extends 3 residues past the end of the read, so its final part is completed from the germline J gene. The chain couples TRBV18 to TRBJ1-1; 8 nucleotides match TRBD1. The CDR3 sequence is 16 residues long. Germline V gene lookup returns CDR1 KGHSH and CDR2 LQKENI. After removal of 5 bases from V and 0 bases from J, the junction contained 8 bases not matched to a gene. Partial CDR3 DNA: TGTGCCAGCTCATCGACAGGGGTTATTGTGAACACTGAA. It codes for CASSSTGVIVNTE. The whole CDR3 sequence is CASSSTGVIVNTEAFF. Variable domain in full (rest from reference TRBV18 and TRBJ1-1): NAGVMQNPRHLVRRRGQEARLRCSPMKGHSHVYWYRQLPEEGLKFMVYLQKENIIDESGMPKERFSAEFPKEGPSILRIQQVVRGDSAAYFCASSSTGVIVNTEAFFGQGTRLTVV.

Comments on this clone: The read ends 3 residues early relative to the CDR3; the germline J gene fills the gap. V and J are TRBV2 and TRBJ2-7, with D possibly TRBD1 on 5 matching bases. V was cut by 3 bases and J by 5 bases, with 14 bases left in between. CDR3 length: 14 amino acids. The germline CDR1 and CDR2 sequences are SNHLY and FYNNEI. Incomplete CDR3 DNA: TGTGCCAGCAGTGAGGGATTAGGGGTTCACGAG. It yields the protein CASSEGLGVHE. The CDR3 reads in full as CASSEGLGVHEQYF.

In the case of this clone: The read halts 3 residues ahead of the CDR3 end, with the missing end drawn from the germline J gene. The chain links TRBV7-2 to TRBJ1-6; the D gene is possibly TRBD1 (6 bases). The CDR3 has 15 residues. Trimming removed 1 base from V and 6 bases from J, with 10 bases in between. Per the germline V gene, CDR1 is SGHTA and CDR2 is FQGNSA. CDR3 in amino acids: CASSLGTESNSPLHF. The sequenced CDR3 bases are TGTGCCAGCAGCTTAGGGACAGAGTCTAATTCACCC.

About this clone itself: The CDR3 goes on 3 residues after the read ends, and that part is filled in from the germline J gene. The rearrangement links TRBV5-4 to TRBJ1-4; D perhaps matches TRBD1 (5 bases). This CDR3 has 12 residues. CDR1 and CDR2 from the germline V gene are SGHNT and YYREEE (reference sequence). CDR3 in amino acids: CASTREGSPLFF. The CDR3 bases that were read are TGTGCCAGCACCAGGGAGGGTTCACCA.

Points on this clone: The junction departs from germline at one end; a sequencing error may be responsible. The CDR3 end is not reached by the read, which stops 3 residues before it; the germline J gene fills it in. The V and J genes are TRBV7-2 and TRBJ1-5; TRBD1 agrees at 7 bases. Germline V gene sequence: CDR1 SGHTA, CDR2 FQGNSA. The CDR3 extends over 15 amino acids. CDR3 DNA (partial): TGTGCCAGCAGCTCACAGGGAGGGGGCAATCATCCC. Translation gives CASSSQGGGNHP. The full CDR3 is CASSSQGGGNHPQHF.

Of note for this clone: With the read ending 3 residues before the CDR3 end, the germline J gene is used to fill in that end. Other DNA variants within this sample encode the same CDR3. V and J are TRBV2 and TRBJ2-7; maybe TRBD2 (5 bases). Deletions cut 7 bases from V and 2 bases from J, with 15 bases between. Germline CDR1 SNHLY, CDR2 FYNNEI. There are 14 residues in the CDR3. CDR3 region: CASKTKWNAYEQYF. Partial CDR3 DNA: TGTGCCAGCAAGACTAAATGGAACGCCTACGAG.

A note on this clone: The CDR3 goes on 3 residues after the read ends, and that part is filled in from the germline J gene. The chain joins TRBV14 to TRBJ1-1, with D unclear. The CDR3 sequence is 13 residues long. In germline, CDR1 is SGHDN, CDR2 FVKESK. Trimming removed 2 bases at V and 2 bases at J, with 6 bases between. The part of the CDR3 DNA that was read is TGTGCCAGCAGCCAACAAGCTAACACTGAA. Its translation: CASSQQANTE. The full-length CDR3 reads as CASSQQANTEAFF.

On this clone: The read finishes 3 residues shy of the CDR3 end, and the germline J gene is used to complete it. The gene calls are TRBV7-6 and TRBJ2-4; TRBD1 matches 11 bases. CDR1 is SGHVS, CDR2 FNYEAQ, per germline. The CDR3 totals 14 residues. This CDR3 reads CASSLVGQGEGQYF. The DNA read from the CDR3 is TGTGCCAGCAGCTTAGTGGGACAGGGGGAAGGT.

As concerns this clone: Its ends do not fully match the called genes, so a read error is possible. The read ends 3 residues before the CDR3 terminus; that terminus is restored from the germline J gene. J is TRBJ2-5 and V is TRBV4-2; D possibly corresponds to TRBD2 (5 bases). This CDR3 has 14 amino acids. The germline CDR1 and CDR2 sequences are LGHNA and YNFKEQ. The DNA read from the CDR3 is TGCGCCAGCAGCCAAGGACTCGGGGAAGAGACC. Translation gives CASSQGLGEET. The CDR3, in full, reads CASSQGLGEETQYF.

The CDR3 protein is CASSVQGARNGYTF. The DNA read from the CDR3 is TGTGCCAGCAGCGTACAGGGGGCGAGGAATGGC. V usage is TRBV7-9 and J usage is TRBJ1-2, with 9 bases fitting TRBD1. The read comes to an end 3 residues before the CDR3 does, leaving the germline J gene to fill in the end. This CDR3 is built from 14 residues. V shed 5 bases, J shed 6 bases, and the junction held 7 bases outside the gene matches. Germline loops: CDR1 SEHNR, CDR2 FQNEAQ (reference sequence). Full variable domain (outside the CDR3, taken from reference TRBV7-9 and TRBJ1-2): DTGVSQNPRHKITKRGQNVTFRCDPISEHNRLYWYRQTLGQGPEFLTYFQNEAQLEKSRLLSDRFSAERPKGSFSTLEIQRTEQGDSAMYLCASSVQGARNGYTFGSGTRLTVV.

As for this clone: The read comes to an end 3 residues before the CDR3 does, leaving the germline J gene to fill in the end. V and J are TRBV20-1 and TRBJ2-2; no firm D call. Germline lookup yields CDR1 DFQATT and CDR2 SNEGSKA (reference sequence). The CDR3 spans 14 residues. The V end lost 6 bases, the J end lost 0 bases, and 11 bases lay between the germline ends. The CDR3 DNA, read in part, is TGCAGTGCCCCCAGGCAGGCGAACACCGGGGAG. Its protein is CSAPRQANTGE. The full CDR3 is CSAPRQANTGELFF.

About this clone itself: The read ends 3 residues before the CDR3 terminus; that terminus is restored from the germline J gene. V and J are TRBV7-2 and TRBJ2-1; D not certain. The V end was cut by 1 base, the J end by 4 bases, with 8 bases between. Per germline, CDR1 SGHTA and CDR2 FQGNSA. The CDR3 sequence is 14 residues long. The CDR3 DNA, read in part, is TGTGCCAGCAGCTTAGAGGGTCGATACAATGAG. This translates into CASSLEGRYNE. The whole CDR3 protein is CASSLEGRYNEQFF.

Regarding this clone: The read ends 3 residues shy of where the CDR3 ends; the end is completed using the germline J gene. This chain connects TRBV6-2 or TRBV6-3 to TRBJ2-3; possibly TRBD2 for D (7 bases). CDR3 size: 16 residues. Between the trimmed V and J ends, which lost 0 bases and 1 base, there was a span of 11 bases. Per the germline V gene, CDR1 is MNHEY and CDR2 is SVGEGT. CDR3 loop: CASSYSRGGRTDTQYF. CDR3 bases read: TGTGCCAGCAGTTACTCGAGGGGGGGGCGCACAGATACG.